This TCR beta chain was observed in a study of response to subunit inactivated influenza vaccine. Findings and caveats of the study: Each seasonal influenza vaccination, the authors suggested, recruits few new T cells.

This CDR3 region has 15 residues. The V segment lost 6 bases and the J segment 0 bases; nucleotides outside the gene matches: 6. Per the germline V gene, CDR1 is SNHLY and CDR2 is FYNNEI. A few counts support this clonotype. The target antigen is unknown. Each CDR3 protein gets one entry after TCRdb re-called the RT-PCR reads with MiXCR. The sample lists under 950,000 distinct CDR3 sequences, approximately 22% seen once, with approximately 10% in the top ten. The source material was PBMCs from blood, sampled around 5 days after vaccination. This sequence originates from a middle-aged man who received an inactivated influenza vaccine. The chain joins TRBV2 to TRBJ2-3; the match to TRBD2 covers 7 bases. The CDR3 region has the DNA TGTGCCAGCAGGGGGGGGGACGGTAGCACAGATACGCAGTATTTT. As protein: CASRGGDGSTDTQYF.